A single sample is the source of the 5 T cell receptor beta chains below, sequenced in a study of T cell repertoires in cytomegalovirus infection. TCRdb recomputed calls from the reads with MiXCR, one row per CDR3 protein. The sample records hundreds of thousands of distinct CDR3 sequences, 25% to 40% being singletons. No antigens are known for them. Sample: cultured CD8+ T cells from PBMCs, taken from culture after CMV antigen stimulation. The receptors were sampled from a human donor in good health (CMV status not recorded). Some clones in this sample may be carry-over from other donors' samples.

The chain uses TRBV19 and TRBJ2-1; D is undetermined. The CDR3 is made up of 13 amino acids. CDR1 and CDR2 from the germline V gene are LNHDA and SQIVND (reference sequence). V was clipped by 3 bases and J by 4 bases, with 7 bases between them. This CDR3 reads CASSMSLYNEQFF. As DNA, the CDR3 is TGTGCCAGTAGTATGAGTCTATACAATGAGCAGTTCTTC.

This clonotype was counted only a few times. This chain connects TRBV27 to TRBJ1-6; D uncertain. Germline loops: CDR1 MNHEY, CDR2 SMNVEV (reference sequence). The CDR3 runs 14 residues. V was trimmed by 11 bases and J by 5 bases, leaving 16 bases between them. CDR3: CASSRVQNNSPLHF. The CDR3 region has the DNA TGTGCCTCTTCACGGGTTCAAAATAATTCACCCCTCCACTTT.

This clonotype was seen once. Relative to the germline gene, one junction end is altered; a read error may explain this. This rearrangement joins TRBV19 to TRBJ1-5; D remains unclear. Germline-derived CDR1 and CDR2 are LNHDA and SQIVND (reference sequence). This CDR3 comprises 15 residues. The CDR3 is CANSWGILSNQPQHF. In nucleotides, the CDR3 is TGTGCCAATAGTTGGGGAATCCTTAGCAATCAGCCCCAGCATTTT.

The chain carries TRBV7-6 and TRBJ1-3; maybe TRBD1 (5 bases). The V gene's germline CDR1 is SGHVS and CDR2 FNYEAQ. This CDR3 spans 14 amino acids. The germline V and J ends were trimmed by 1 base and 5 bases, with 9 bases remaining between them. The CDR3 reads CASSLVEGRNTIYF. The CDR3 nucleotides are TGTGCCAGCAGCTTAGTCGAGGGGCGAAACACCATATATTTT.

V usage is TRBV6-6 and J usage is TRBJ1-2; D is unresolved. With 2 bases removed from V and 0 bases from J, the gap between germline ends came to 13 bases. CDR3 length: 16 residues. The germline V gene has CDR1 MNHNY and CDR2 SVGAGI (reference sequence). Here the CDR3 DNA reads TGTGCCAGCAGTTACCCCGCGGCGATTACTAACTATGGCTACACCTTC. It is translated as CASSYPAAITNYGYTF.